A selection of T cell receptor beta chains follows, all from one sample in a study of blood T cells in healthy people across ages. A single record per CDR3 protein comes from TCRdb applying MiXCR to the 5' RACE reads. The table records about 800,000 distinct CDR3 sequences, 58% of them present only once. Sequenced input: blood. These TCRs come from a man aged 25-40 years in good health. The CDR3 runs from the conserved cysteine through the conserved F or W. A D gene is named only where the DNA matches it firmly. Size values are once, few and many counts, or a class for expanded clones, and some rows have none.

D gene	clone size	V gene	J gene	CDR3 protein	CDR3 DNA
.	.	TRBV2	TRBJ1-1	CASTTGWRTEAFF	TGTGCCAGTACAACAGGGTGGCGCACTGAAGCTTTCTTT
.	few	TRBV29-1	TRBJ2-5	CSSGTETQYF	TGCAGCTCCGGGACGGAGACCCAGTACTTC
.	once	TRBV6-5	TRBJ2-3	CASSSSSNPFTDTQYF	TGTGCCAGCAGTTCAAGCAGTAACCCCTTCACAGATACGCAGTATTTT
.	few	TRBV3-1	TRBJ2-5	CASSQTLSSGTQYF	TGTGCCAGCAGCCAAACCCTATCCAGCGGGACCCAGTACTTC
.	.	TRBV11-3	TRBJ1-1	CASSMEDNTEAFF	TGTGCCAGCAGCATGGAGGACAACACTGAAGCTTTCTTT
.	.	TRBV4-3	TRBJ2-3	CASSQDQGRARASTDTQYF	TGCGCCAGCAGCCAAGATCAAGGTCGGGCCCGGGCTAGCACAGATACGCAGTATTTT
TRBD1	.	TRBV6-5	TRBJ2-7	CASSWGDRGLYEQYF	TGTGCCAGCAGCTGGGGGGACAGGGGGCTATACGAGCAGTACTTC
TRBD1	.	TRBV7-9	TRBJ2-1	CASSTRQGSYNEQFF	TGTGCCAGCAGCACTAGACAGGGTTCCTACAATGAGCAGTTCTTC
.	.	TRBV25-1	TRBJ2-5	CASRGNWDGYYEQCF	TGTGCCAGCAGGGGAAACTGGGACGGATACTACGAGCAGTGCTTC
TRBD1	few	TRBV12-3/TRBV12-4	TRBJ1-6	CASSLGGAGSPLHF	TGTGCCAGCAGCCTAGGGGGCGCGGGTTCACCCCTCCACTTT
TRBD1	.	TRBV20-1	TRBJ1-6	CSARGTGPRPLHF	TGCAGTGCTAGAGGGACAGGCCCTAGGCCCCTCCACTTT
TRBD2	.	TRBV6-5	TRBJ2-4	CASSNGLGIQYF	TGTGCCAGCAGTAATGGACTAGGCATTCAGTACTTC
.	.	TRBV7-7	TRBJ2-3	CASSPQGGSTDTQYF	TGTGCTAGCAGCCCGCAGGGGGGTAGCACAGATACGCAGTATTTT
.	many	TRBV9	TRBJ2-7	CASSGDSYEQYF	TGTGCCAGCAGCGGGGACTCCTACGAGCAGTACTTC
TRBD2	.	TRBV18	TRBJ2-5	CVSSLQREGQETQYF	TGTGTCAGCTCATTACAGCGGGAGGGCCAAGAGACCCAGTACTTC
.	few	TRBV15	TRBJ2-1	CATSRGSGGPVEQFF	TGTGCCACCAGCAGAGGAAGCGGAGGTCCAGTTGAGCAGTTCTTC
.	.	TRBV6-2/TRBV6-3	TRBJ1-2	CASSPHRTVDNGYTF	TGTGCCAGCAGTCCCCACCGGACGGTAGACAATGGCTACACCTTC
.	.	TRBV20-1	TRBJ1-2	CSVMDGHYGYTF	TGCAGTGTCATGGACGGACACTATGGCTACACCTTC
TRBD1	.	TRBV28	TRBJ2-1	CASRPGQGVYNEQFF	TGTGCCAGCAGACCGGGACAGGGGGTGTACAATGAGCAGTTCTTC
.	few	TRBV29-1	TRBJ2-3	CSVEGRWGTQYF	TGCAGCGTTGAAGGCAGGTGGGGTACGCAGTATTTT
.	.	TRBV20-1	TRBJ1-5	CSASSDRGNQPQHF	TGCAGTGCCTCCTCGGACAGAGGTAATCAGCCCCAGCATTTT
TRBD2	few	TRBV7-2	TRBJ2-3	CASSYRTSGIGRDTQYF	TGTGCCAGCAGCTACAGGACTAGCGGGATCGGGAGAGATACGCAGTATTTT
.	.	TRBV16	TRBJ2-3	CATEDLEHSDTQYF	TGTGCCACCGAAGACCTGGAACACTCAGATACGCAGTATTTT
.	.	TRBV10-3	TRBJ2-4	CAISARLEEQYF	TGTGCCATCAGTGCAAGGTTAGAGGAGCAGTACTTC
.	.	TRBV20-1	TRBJ2-1	CSASAPAVKRYNEQFF	TGCAGTGCTAGTGCCCCAGCGGTAAAAAGGTACAATGAGCAGTTCTTC
.	.	TRBV6-2/TRBV6-3	TRBJ2-7	CASSYEIAGSDERYEQYF	TGTGCCAGCAGTTACGAGATCGCTGGGTCCGACGAACGCTACGAGCAGTACTTC
TRBD1	.	TRBV11-2	TRBJ2-7	CASSLETGGFYEQYF	TGTGCCAGCAGCCTTGAGACAGGGGGCTTTTACGAGCAGTACTTC
.	.	TRBV7-9	TRBJ2-2	CASSFSTANTGELFF	TGTGCCAGCAGCTTTAGTACTGCGAACACCGGGGAGCTGTTTTTT
.	.	TRBV7-2	TRBJ2-5	CASSPRRTVMTQYF	TGTGCCAGCAGCCCCCGGCGGACGGTCATGACCCAGTACTTC
.	.	TRBV2	TRBJ2-5	CASSPRWGEQYF	TGTGCCAGCAGTCCCCGGTGGGGTGAGCAGTACTTC
TRBD1	.	TRBV20-1	TRBJ2-7	CSATNPGQGAKYEQYF	TGCAGTGCTACGAATCCGGGACAGGGGGCAAAATACGAGCAGTACTTC
TRBD2	.	TRBV2	TRBJ2-1	CASTRTSGALSPSSIVNEQFF	TGTGCCAGCACTCGGACTAGCGGGGCATTATCGCCGTCATCGATAGTCAATGAGCAGTTCTTC
.	.	TRBV6-2/TRBV6-3	TRBJ2-7	CASARDTYYEQYF	TGTGCCAGCGCCCGGGACACTTACTACGAGCAGTACTTC
TRBD2	.	TRBV6-2/TRBV6-3	TRBJ2-1	CASSSYLAGWDEQFF	TGTGCCAGCAGTTCTTATCTAGCGGGTTGGGATGAGCAGTTCTTC
.	many	TRBV3-1	TRBJ2-6	CASSEMMGAGANVLTF	TGTGCCAGCAGCGAAATGATGGGCGCTGGGGCCAACGTCCTGACTTTC
TRBD2	.	TRBV30	TRBJ2-1	CAWTAGGRGDEQFF	TGTGCCTGGACCGCGGGCGGGAGGGGCGATGAGCAGTTCTTC
.	.	TRBV7-6	TRBJ2-5	CASSSVEETQYF	TGTGCCAGCAGTTCCGTAGAAGAGACCCAGTACTTC
.	once	TRBV10-3	TRBJ2-1	CAIRDDNSYNEQFF	TGTGCCATCAGGGACGACAACTCCTACAATGAGCAGTTCTTC
.	.	TRBV5-6	TRBJ1-5	CASSFYGNQPQHF	TGTGCCAGCAGCTTTTACGGTAATCAGCCCCAGCATTTT
TRBD1	.	TRBV12-3/TRBV12-4	TRBJ2-7	CASSPKTDRVSSYEQYF	TGTGCCAGCAGTCCAAAAACAGACAGGGTTTCGTCCTACGAGCAGTACTTC